This T cell receptor beta chain was retrieved from a study of blood T cell repertoires in COVID-19. Assay: immunoSEQ multiplex PCR; the TCRdb copy retains only in-frame clones and omits some. Among 250,000 to 300,000 clones listed, 60% to 75% were seen once. The specimen was peripheral blood. The TCR originated in a woman of 80 years or more with acute or convalescent COVID-19.

The CDR3 here is CASSSPSGGNGGYTF. CDR3 in DNA: TGTGCCAGCAGCTCGCCGTCGGGGGGGAATGGTGGCTACACCTTC. The V gene is TRBV6-5, the J gene TRBJ1-2; possibly TRBD1 for D (5 bases). The CDR3 runs 15 residues. Germline V lookup: CDR1 MNHEY, CDR2 SVGAGI. Trimming stripped 6 bases from V and 7 bases from J, with 21 bases between.